A single sample gave rise to the 19 T cell receptor beta chains below, sequenced in a study of blood T cell repertoires in COVID-19. TCRdb keeps only in-frame clones here, not all; method: immunoSEQ multiplex PCR. The table lists roughly 400,000 clones, 80% to 95% of them singletons. The specimen sequenced was PBMCs or T cells enriched from blood (not recorded which). Receptors originate from a woman aged 40 to 50 who had been exposed to COVID-19.

This chain's CDR3 is CASSMGPRGQPQHF. The CDR3 nucleotides are TGTGCCAGTAGTATGGGGCCCAGGGGACAGCCCCAGCATTTT. The chain uses TRBV19 and TRBJ1-5; a weak D match, TRBD1 (6 bases). V was pared by 3 bases and J by 7 bases, with 13 bases between. The germline CDR1 and CDR2 sequences are LNHDA and SQIVND (reference sequence). The length of the CDR3 is 14 residues.

The count of this clone is one. V and J are TRBV27 and TRBJ1-5; 9 bases line up with TRBD1. CDR1 is MNHEY, CDR2 SMNVEV, per germline (reference sequence). V dropped 4 bases and J dropped 3; count of bases not matched to a gene: 7. This CDR3 has 16 amino acids. The CDR3 protein is CASSSNRGPNNQPQHF. CDR3 nucleotide sequence: TGTGCCAGCAGTTCCAACAGGGGGCCCAACAATCAGCCCCAGCATTTT.

The rearrangement links TRBV7-2 to TRBJ2-1, with TRBD2 matching 7 bases. V trimming: 5 bases; J trimming: 0 bases; junction bases outside the gene matches: 7. CDR1 and CDR2 (germline): SGHTA, FQGNSA. The CDR3 covers 16 residues. The CDR3 sequence: CASSLGSGVSYNEQFF. CDR3 DNA sequence: TGTGCCAGCAGCCTAGGGAGCGGGGTCTCCTACAATGAGCAGTTCTTC.

The chain couples TRBV6-5 to TRBJ2-2, with a possible D match to TRBD1 (5 bases). V lost 0 bases and J lost 7, with 9 bases in between. Germline assignment: CDR1 MNHEY and CDR2 SVGAGI. The CDR3 is 14 amino acids. DNA for the CDR3: TGTGCCAGCAGTTACTCAGGGGTTTACGGGGAGCTGTTTTTT. Amino acid sequence: CASSYSGVYGELFF.

This chain links TRBV5-1 with TRBJ1-5; D remains unclear. The CDR3 is 14 amino acids. From germline, CDR1 is SGHRS and CDR2 YFSETQ. V lost 4 bases and J 0 bases, leaving 8 bases between the germline ends. The DNA for the CDR3 is TGCGCCAGCAGCGCCGGAGGTAGCAATCAGCCCCAGCATTTT. This translates into CASSAGGSNQPQHF.

Concerning this clone: At one of its ends the junction is not consistent with the germline gene, which may arise from a read error. The rearrangement uses TRBV7-9 and TRBJ1-4, with 8 nucleotides matching TRBD1. The germline gives CDR1 SEHNR, CDR2 FQNEAQ (reference sequence). The CDR3 extends over 17 amino acids. CDR3 coding DNA: TGTGCCAGCAGCTCCGAGAGACAGGGGCCAACGAATGAAAAACTGTTTTTT. It is translated as CASSSERQGPTNEKLFF.

The rearrangement uses TRBV29-1 and TRBJ2-1, with TRBD1 as a possible D gene (6 bases). CDR3 length: 13 amino acids. Between the trimmed V and J ends, which lost 7 bases and 11 bases, there was a span of 21 bases. Germline V gene lookup returns CDR1 SQVTM and CDR2 ANQGSEA. CDR3 in DNA: TGCAGCGCTCGATGGGGACATCTACTGAAGCAGTTCTTC. Protein: CSARWGHLLKQFF.

The rearrangement joins TRBV5-8 to TRBJ1-2; TRBD1 matches at 10 bases. The CDR3 runs to 15 residues. V gave up 3 bases and J gave up 8 bases; unmatched junction bases: 10. In germline, CDR1 is SGHTS, CDR2 YDEGEE. For the CDR3, the DNA is TGTGCCAGCAGCTACCGACAGGGGGCCACGAGAGGCTACACCTTC. Residues: CASSYRQGATRGYTF.

The gene calls are TRBV5-8 and TRBJ1-3; D not resolved. The CDR3 spans 15 residues. V was pared by 2 bases and J by 3 bases, with 12 bases between. Germline CDR1 and CDR2: SGHTS and YDEGEE. The CDR3 loop is CASSLTGRGGNTIYF. The CDR3 nucleotides are TGTGCCAGCAGCTTAACCGGACGGGGTGGAAACACCATATATTTT.

V usage is TRBV5-4 and J usage is TRBJ1-2, with 8 positions matching TRBD1. Germline trimming cut 4 bases from V and 8 bases from J; bases unmatched to any gene: 10. Germline CDR1 SGHNT, CDR2 YYREEE (reference sequence). CDR3 size: 14 residues. The CDR3 DNA follows: TGTGCCAGCAGCGGACTGCAGGGGGCGCCCGGCTACACCTTC. It yields the protein CASSGLQGAPGYTF.

The rearrangement uses TRBV5-1 and TRBJ1-1, with no clear D. Trimming pared 0 bases from V and 1 base from J, leaving 10 bases between. The V gene's germline CDR1 is SGHRS and CDR2 YFSETQ. The CDR3 is made up of 15 amino acids. This chain's CDR3 is CASSLVGQANTEAFF. DNA for the CDR3: TGCGCCAGCAGCTTGGTTGGGCAGGCGAACACTGAAGCTTTCTTT. The variable domain in full, completed from reference TRBV5-1 and TRBJ1-1, reads KAGVTQTPRYLIKTRGQQVTLSCSPISGHRSVSWYQQTPGQGLQFLFEYFSETQRNKGNFPGRFSGRQFSNSRSEMNVSTLELGDSALYLCASSLVGQANTEAFFGQGTRLTVV.

Comments on this clone: At one of its ends the junction is not consistent with the germline gene, which may arise from a read error. V is TRBV24-1 and J is TRBJ1-5; 11 bases are shared with TRBD1. Germline assignment: CDR1 KGHDR and CDR2 SFDVKD. CDR3 size: 18 residues. The CDR3 loop is CASRHLRTGGNGNQPQHF. Here the CDR3 DNA reads TGTGCCTCCAGGCACTTAAGGACAGGGGGCAATGGCAATCAGCCCCAGCATTTT.

The chain couples TRBV19 to TRBJ1-5, with D tentatively TRBD1 (5 bases). Germline V gene sequence: CDR1 LNHDA, CDR2 SQIVND (reference sequence). This CDR3 is 14 amino acids long. V was clipped by 3 bases and J by 4 bases, with 10 bases between them. The CDR3 loop is CASSIGGYNQPQHF. The CDR3 region has the DNA TGTGCCAGTAGTATCGGGGGGTATAATCAGCCCCAGCATTTT.

The genes are TRBV9 and TRBJ1-1, with a weak D call TRBD1 (6 bases). This CDR3 has 15 amino acids. With 4 bases removed from V and 2 bases from J, the gap between germline ends came to 15 bases. CDR1 and CDR2 from the germline V gene are SGDLS and YYNGEE. CDR3 sequence reads: CASSSNPRGNTEAFF. The CDR3 DNA sequence: TGTGCCAGCAGCTCAAACCCCAGGGGAAACACTGAAGCTTTCTTT.

The V and J genes are TRBV5-4 and TRBJ1-2; 9 bases are shared with TRBD1. Germline V gene data show CDR1 as SGHNT and CDR2 as YYREEE (reference sequence). With V trimmed by 4 bases and J by 5 bases, 9 bases remained unmatched. The CDR3 totals 15 residues. DNA of the CDR3: TGTGCCAGCAGCAGGGGAAAAGGACAGGGGTATGGCTACACCTTC. This translates into CASSRGKGQGYGYTF.

This clone was observed once. The DNA for the CDR3 is TGCACCTCGCGGAGGGCCGATAACTATGGCTACACCTTC. It translates to CTSRRADNYGYTF. This chain links TRBV29-1 with TRBJ1-2; D is uncertain. The germline gives CDR1 SQVTM, CDR2 ANQGSEA. The CDR3 loop spans 13 amino acids.

V gene TRBV6-6 combines with J gene TRBJ1-2; 8 nucleotides align to TRBD1. Germline V gene sequence: CDR1 MNHNY, CDR2 SVGAGI (reference sequence). The trim removed 4 bases at V and 8 bases at J, leaving 15 bases unmatched. CDR3 length equals 16 residues. This CDR3 is CASSSPTGTGSLGYTF. The CDR3, as DNA: TGTGCCAGCAGTTCCCCTACCGGGACAGGTTCGTTAGGCTACACCTTC.

This chain links TRBV6-6 with TRBJ2-7, with TRBD2 identical over 7 bases. Germline V gene sequence: CDR1 MNHNY, CDR2 SVGAGI (reference sequence). With 7 bases clipped from V and 1 base from J, the junction kept 10 bases outside the gene matches. The CDR3 length is 15 residues. As DNA, the CDR3 is TGTGCCAGCACCCTCCGACTAGCCCCGTCCTACGAGCAGTACTTC. Amino acids: CASTLRLAPSYEQYF.

This clone is a singleton in its sample. The chain carries TRBV10-3 and TRBJ2-1; 8 bases fit TRBD2. Germline V gene lookup returns CDR1 ENHRY and CDR2 SYGVKD. Trimming at V came to 5 bases and at J to 11 bases, leaving 14 bases not matched to a gene. The CDR3 length is 15 residues. The CDR3 sequence: CAISRTGGAEGQQFF. The DNA of the CDR3 is TGTGCCATCAGTAGAACCGGGGGGGCCGAAGGCCAGCAGTTCTTC.